The T cell receptor beta chain described here comes from a study of blood T cell repertoires in COVID-19. The table came from immunoSEQ multiplex PCR; TCRdb's copy has only in-frame clones and leaves some out. Altogether 140,000 or so clones are present, 88% being singletons, with the ten largest covering approximately 1.8%. This clonotype was obtained from a man aged 65-85 years with acute or convalescent COVID-19. Material: peripheral blood.

CDR3 protein: CASSYRAPGSNQPQHF. The CDR3, as DNA: TGTGCCAGCAGTTACAGGGCCCCGGGATCCAATCAGCCCCAGCATTTT. V and J are TRBV6-5 and TRBJ1-5; D call uncertain. The germline V gene encodes CDR1 MNHEY and CDR2 SVGAGI. This CDR3 has 16 amino acids. With 2 bases removed from V and 3 bases from J, the gap between germline ends came to 14 bases.